A selection of T cell receptor beta chains follows, all from one sample in a study of vaccination and CD4 T cells after COVID-19. These TCRs are of unknown antigen specificity. From the PCR reads, TCRdb called clonotypes with MiXCR, one entry per CDR3 protein. The sample shows over 6,500 distinct CDR3 sequences, about a fifth of them seen only once. The sample here was CD4+ T cells from blood, cultured in vitro, taken after SARS-CoV-2 vaccination. These receptors all stem from a human donor who had recovered from COVID-19. Each CDR3 is given with its conserved first and last residue. Fields, in order: J gene, D gene, clone size, V gene, CDR3 protein, CDR3 DNA. The D gene is left open where the match is weak. Expanded clones are given a class, and other clones once, few, many or no size at all.

j_call: TRBJ1-2
d_call: TRBD1
clone_size: .
v_call: TRBV18
cdr3_aa: CASSPPEARGGYGYTF
cdr3_nt: TGTGCCAGCTCACCACCTGAGGCCAGGGGGGGCTATGGCTACACCTTC

j_call: TRBJ2-1
d_call: TRBD1
clone_size: .
v_call: TRBV5-1
cdr3_aa: CASRTGTGVNEQFF
cdr3_nt: TGCGCCAGCAGAACCGGGACAGGGGTAAATGAGCAGTTCTTC

j_call: TRBJ1-1
d_call: TRBD1
clone_size: .
v_call: TRBV2
cdr3_aa: CASLEGGRYAFF
cdr3_nt: TGTGCCAGCCTAGAAGGGGGCCGGTACGCTTTCTTT

j_call: TRBJ2-7
d_call: .
clone_size: .
v_call: TRBV18
cdr3_aa: CASSPYPGAYEQYF
cdr3_nt: TGTGCCAGCTCACCATATCCAGGGGCCTACGAGCAGTACTTC

j_call: TRBJ1-1
d_call: .
clone_size: few
v_call: TRBV29-1
cdr3_aa: CSASPRPNTEAFF
cdr3_nt: TGCAGCGCCTCACCCAGGCCGAACACTGAAGCTTTCTTT

j_call: TRBJ1-5
d_call: TRBD1
clone_size: many
v_call: TRBV19
cdr3_aa: CASTNLEGAVQPQHF
cdr3_nt: TGTGCCAGTACCAATCTTGAGGGGGCGGTTCAGCCCCAGCATTTT

j_call: TRBJ1-4
d_call: .
clone_size: .
v_call: TRBV15
cdr3_aa: CATSRNEPRNEKLFF
cdr3_nt: TGTGCCACCAGCAGAAACGAACCGAGGAATGAAAAACTGTTTTTT

j_call: TRBJ2-5
d_call: TRBD2
clone_size: many
v_call: TRBV7-2
cdr3_aa: CASSLVASGRQETQYF
cdr3_nt: TGTGCCAGCAGCTTAGTGGCTAGCGGAAGACAAGAGACCCAGTACTTC

j_call: TRBJ2-7
d_call: .
clone_size: medium-sized
v_call: TRBV20-1
cdr3_aa: CSPGSSYEQYF
cdr3_nt: TGCAGCCCCGGGAGCTCCTACGAGCAGTACTTC

j_call: TRBJ2-1
d_call: TRBD2
clone_size: .
v_call: TRBV20-1
cdr3_aa: CSARTSGRARGEQFF
cdr3_nt: TGCAGTGCTCGGACTAGCGGGAGGGCAAGAGGTGAGCAGTTCTTC

j_call: TRBJ2-7
d_call: .
clone_size: .
v_call: TRBV14
cdr3_aa: CASSQVTREQYF
cdr3_nt: TGTGCCAGCAGCCAAGTAACCCGCGAGCAGTACTTC

j_call: TRBJ2-3
d_call: TRBD2
clone_size: medium-sized
v_call: TRBV20-1
cdr3_aa: CSASGRATDTQYF
cdr3_nt: TGCAGTGCTAGCGGGAGGGCCACAGATACGCAGTATTTT

j_call: TRBJ2-4
d_call: TRBD2
clone_size: .
v_call: TRBV7-8
cdr3_aa: CASSLGLADSAKNIQYF
cdr3_nt: TGTGCCAGCAGCTTGGGACTAGCGGACTCAGCCAAAAACATTCAGTACTTC

j_call: TRBJ1-5
d_call: TRBD1
clone_size: few
v_call: TRBV2
cdr3_aa: CASSFWDRAQPQHF
cdr3_nt: TGTGCCAGCAGTTTCTGGGACAGGGCTCAGCCCCAGCATTTT

j_call: TRBJ1-1
d_call: .
clone_size: few
v_call: TRBV29-1
cdr3_aa: CSVVRGLSTEAFF
cdr3_nt: TGCAGCGTTGTACGGGGTTTGAGCACTGAAGCTTTCTTT

j_call: TRBJ1-5
d_call: .
clone_size: few
v_call: TRBV2
cdr3_aa: CASSEARGNQPQHF
cdr3_nt: TGTGCCAGCAGTGAAGCGCGGGGCAATCAGCCCCAGCATTTT

j_call: TRBJ1-1
d_call: TRBD1
clone_size: .
v_call: TRBV5-4
cdr3_aa: CASSLLATGLTEAFF
cdr3_nt: TGTGCCAGCAGCTTGCTAGCGACAGGGCTCACTGAAGCTTTCTTT